Listed below are T cell receptor beta chains from one sample, sequenced in a study of T cell changes during pregnancy in multiple sclerosis. The assay was immunoSEQ multiplex PCR, and TCRdb's table has in-frame clones only and misses some. The sample has about 93,000 clones; 91% are singletons. Here the sequenced sample was peripheral blood, taken after pregnancy. The receptors stem from a female donor in good health, enrolled as a control in a pregnancy study. Both conserved end residues are trimmed from each CDR3.

V gene: TRBV4-2; J gene: TRBJ2-3; CDR3 protein: ASSQGLADTDTQY
V gene: TRBV7-2; J gene: TRBJ2-7; CDR3 protein: ASSPGQGPTYEQY
V gene: TRBV15; J gene: TRBJ1-5; CDR3 protein: ATGGADNQPQH
V gene: TRBV7-2; J gene: TRBJ2-5; CDR3 protein: ASTPLWTSGGAGETQY
V gene: TRBV28; J gene: TRBJ1-3; CDR3 protein: ASSSGQLSGNTIY
V gene: TRBV5-1; J gene: TRBJ2-2; CDR3 protein: ASSARDRELAGELF
V gene: TRBV4-3; J gene: TRBJ1-1; CDR3 protein: ASSQSGPHHTGPLEAF
V gene: TRBV7-9; J gene: TRBJ1-2; CDR3 protein: ASSLLHGTELSRGYGYT
V gene: TRBV4-3; J gene: TRBJ2-5; CDR3 protein: ASSQVYKGDRGQETQY
V gene: TRBV7-6; J gene: TRBJ1-2; CDR3 protein: ASSQQGNYGYT
V gene: TRBV27; J gene: TRBJ2-3; CDR3 protein: ASSPYVGGQGTQY
V gene: TRBV11-2; J gene: TRBJ2-3; CDR3 protein: ASSLELAGGAAGTQY
V gene: TRBV7-3; J gene: TRBJ2-3; CDR3 protein: ASSLKIFSGGATDTQY
V gene: TRBV15; J gene: TRBJ1-5; CDR3 protein: ATSRGYSNQPQH
V gene: TRBV9; J gene: TRBJ1-3; CDR3 protein: ASSTTGRSNTIY
V gene: TRBV6-1; J gene: TRBJ2-4; CDR3 protein: ASSDRGRAKNIQY
V gene: TRBV7-2; J gene: TRBJ1-5; CDR3 protein: ASRQGGQPQH
V gene: TRBV13; J gene: TRBJ2-5; CDR3 protein: ASSLQETQY
V gene: TRBV12-5; J gene: TRBJ2-3; CDR3 protein: ASGFRRTGRSDTQY
V gene: TRBV19; J gene: TRBJ2-2; CDR3 protein: ASTVGGRYTGELF
V gene: TRBV11-2; J gene: TRBJ1-4; CDR3 protein: ASTQQGLDEKLF
V gene: TRBV27; J gene: TRBJ2-7; CDR3 protein: ASAWGDEQY
V gene: TRBV4-3; J gene: TRBJ1-4; CDR3 protein: ASSLGVVGRNEKLF
V gene: TRBV11-2; J gene: TRBJ1-1; CDR3 protein: ASSLTAGYARTEAF
V gene: TRBV5-1; J gene: TRBJ2-3; CDR3 protein: ASSLGQAGVDTQY
V gene: TRBV6-5; J gene: TRBJ2-7; CDR3 protein: ASSPTWTGSYEQY
V gene: TRBV2; J gene: TRBJ1-1; CDR3 protein: ASTGLWRGAF
V gene: TRBV7-2; J gene: TRBJ1-2; CDR3 protein: ASSHGQKVNYGYT
V gene: TRBV7-9; J gene: TRBJ1-3; CDR3 protein: ASSLIPGNTIY
V gene: TRBV9; J gene: TRBJ2-7; CDR3 protein: ASSATSVPYEQY
V gene: TRBV7-9; J gene: TRBJ2-3; CDR3 protein: ASSLVSSPTDTQY
V gene: TRBV7-2; J gene: TRBJ2-1; CDR3 protein: ASSFVSSYNEQF
V gene: TRBV19; J gene: TRBJ1-5; CDR3 protein: ASSIRRPDQPQH
V gene: TRBV10-3; J gene: TRBJ2-3; CDR3 protein: AISGTGTSWY
V gene: TRBV4-3; J gene: TRBJ2-7; CDR3 protein: ASSQGTGASSYEQY
V gene: TRBV21-1; J gene: TRBJ2-2; CDR3 protein: ASSKDSGDTGELF
V gene: TRBV2; J gene: TRBJ1-4; CDR3 protein: ASKREGAVTNEKLF
V gene: TRBV28; J gene: TRBJ2-1; CDR3 protein: ASSRIVGGGSYNEQF
V gene: TRBV21-1; J gene: TRBJ1-4; CDR3 protein: ASHEEKLF
V gene: TRBV4-2; J gene: TRBJ2-1; CDR3 protein: ASSRTLTGTLSYNEQF
V gene: TRBV6-6; J gene: TRBJ1-1; CDR3 protein: ASSYHLDRHHTEAF
V gene: TRBV21-1; J gene: TRBJ2-1; CDR3 protein: ASSVRDRGNNEQF
V gene: TRBV4-2; J gene: TRBJ1-2; CDR3 protein: ASSQETGNYGYT
V gene: TRBV28; J gene: TRBJ1-1; CDR3 protein: ASSSPRGRNTEAF
V gene: TRBV6-5; J gene: TRBJ1-6; CDR3 protein: ASGRGLDSPLH